Listed here is a single TCR beta chain. Its cognate antigen is unknown. Sequenced by immunoSEQ multiplex PCR; TCRdb stores in-frame clones only, minus some. Found here are about 73,000 clones, just under 80% of them singletons; the top ten hold about 1.6%. The data belong to a study of T cell repertoires and HLA-DP antigens. Study-wide context: Donor ages ranged from 18-to-29 to 60-to-69; a couple of men, one woman. Pre-culture CD4+ samples used approximately 1,200 ng DNA versus 200 to 250 ng for CD137+CD4+ sorts.

The CDR3 is 12 residues long. V gave up 5 bases and J gave up 2 bases, with 6 bases separating them. The germline CDR1 and CDR2 sequences are SGHDT and YYEEEE. The specimen was CD4+ T cells from PBMCs. The chain employs TRBV5-6 and TRBJ2-3; the D is unclear. This TCR derives from a man aged 60 to 75 in good health and CMV-seronegative. The chain's CDR3 is CASRFDTDTQYF. The CDR3 bases are TGTGCCAGCAGGTTTGACACAGATACGCAGTATTTT.